The sequence of this T cell receptor (beta chain) was determined in a study of cytomegalovirus exposure and HLA in healthy donors. Germline assignment: CDR1 MNHEY and CDR2 SMNVEV (reference sequence). This CDR3 has 15 residues. V lost 6 bases, J lost 2 bases, and 16 bases lay in between. This table comes from immunoSEQ multiplex PCR, and its TCRdb copy is limited to in-frame clones, with some not included. The table lists about 250,000 clones, approximately 90% of them singletons. The TCR originated in a man younger than 35 in good health and CMV-seronegative. Sequenced material: PBMCs. V is TRBV27 and J is TRBJ2-5, with D perhaps TRBD2 (6 bases). This chain's CDR3 is CASSPTRGTQETQYF. As DNA, the CDR3 is TGTGCCAGCAGCCCCACGCGGGGCACTCAAGAGACCCAGTACTTC.